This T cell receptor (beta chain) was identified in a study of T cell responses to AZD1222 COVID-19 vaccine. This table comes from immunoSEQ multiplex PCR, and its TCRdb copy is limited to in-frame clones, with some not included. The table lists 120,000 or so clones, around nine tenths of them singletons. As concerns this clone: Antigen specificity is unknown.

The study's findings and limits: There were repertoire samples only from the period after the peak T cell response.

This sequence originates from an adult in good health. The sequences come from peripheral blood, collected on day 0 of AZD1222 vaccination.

The CDR3 protein is CASSSRGWQRNTIYF. In DNA, the CDR3 is TGTGCCAGCAGTTCGAGAGGGTGGCAAAGAAACACCATATATTTT. V is TRBV28 and J is TRBJ1-3; D gene uncertain. Between the trimmed V and J ends, which lost 4 bases and 5 bases, there was a span of 15 bases. This CDR3 has 15 amino acids. CDR1 MDHEN and CDR2 SYDVKM come from the germline V gene.